This T cell receptor beta chain was identified during a study of blood T cell repertoires in COVID-19. Study-level background: Sources were T cells, B-cell-depleted T cells, or PBMCs; the material itself was cDNA or gDNA.

Methods used by the authors: The assay estimated nucleated cells by amplifying reference gene primers. Here immunoSEQ multiplex PCR was the method, and the copy in TCRdb shows in-frame clones only, minus some. For V, J and clone size, that table is used; D and trimming come from the DNA. The sample holds tens of thousands of clones, approximately 83% seen once. Followed longitudinally, the Seattle patients had been enrolled during active infection. V dropped 4 bases and J dropped 2 bases, with 18 bases sitting between them. The length of the CDR3 is 16 residues. Germline loops: CDR1 ENHRY, CDR2 SYGVKD.

Sequencing was done on a sample of peripheral blood. V gene TRBV10-3 combines with J gene TRBJ2-7, with D possibly matching TRBD2 (6 bases). The receptor comes from a woman older than 75 with COVID-19, enrolled during active disease. CDR3 protein: CAISGTPSVTTYEQYF. DNA of the CDR3: TGTGCCATCAGTGGGACCCCTAGCGTAACAACCTACGAGCAGTACTTC.